This entry describes one T cell receptor beta chain. The antigen it recognizes is unknown. Base qualities are not recorded, but no much larger clone differs from it by a single base. This record comes from a study of blood T cell repertoires in COVID-19 (dated by TCRdb to about 2020). Describing the broader study: Samples covering the acute and convalescent phases of COVID-19 were provided by collaborators in the United States, Italy and Spain. Subjects who had been exposed to COVID-19, were actively infected with it, or had recovered from it provided the deeply sampled blood TCRbeta repertoires that made up the dataset. The material from the prospective study consisted of cDNA or gDNA derived from T cells, B-cell-depleted T cells, or PBMCs. The sample metadata nearly always contained a de-identified subject ID, COVID-19 status, age in years and sex. Where HLA class I and class II types were available, the types were taken from metadata supplied by the sample provider, not from assay-based typing. The samples were drawn from the first 160 participants of the ongoing ImmuneRACE study and from more than 1,000 subjects provided by 6 global collaborators. A freely available public database, intended as a resource for researchers studying the immune response to SARS-CoV-2, is where the repertoires were released. Overall results and qualifications from the work: The quantity of clinical and demographic metadata differed by source and by participant and was supplied without curation.

TCRbeta CDR3 regions were amplified from genomic DNA by means of the immunoSEQ Assay, a bias-controlled multiplex PCR. Processing in the source paper ran as follows. Within the assay, amplification of reference gene primers was used to estimate how many nucleated cells each sample contained. Sequence reads were collapsed and filtered to measure the absolute abundance of every unique TCRbeta CDR3 rearrangement. For each sample, productive Simpson clonality was calculated as the square root of Simpson's diversity index across productive rearrangements. Here the immuneACCESS table is served through TCRdb, limited to in-frame sequences with V and J called. Missing clones are a known gap in these copies; in checked studies unresolved V genes cover under half, and the rest lacks a known reason. The D gene and trimming were derived from the DNA, and the V and J assignments and clone size from that table. The sample table shows roughly 79,000 clones, and roughly 87% are seen once. The ten largest clones represent 5% to 7.5% of the sample.

In the germline V gene (reference sequence), CDR1 corresponds to PRHDT and CDR2 to FYEKMQ. From its cysteine to its phenylalanine, the CDR3 spans 16 amino acids. This entry keeps only the CDR3 DNA: 48 bases, framed from base 1. V is pruned by 4 bases and J by 10 bases, leaving 9 bases of the junction without a gene match. Whole blood was collected in K2EDTA tubes by collaborating institutions according to the institutions' own protocols. Collaborator samples were shipped for TCRbeta analysis as frozen whole blood, isolated PBMCs, or DNA extracted from either sample type. The specimen was peripheral blood. This receptor was obtained from a woman between 45 and 60 years old with acute or convalescent COVID-19. The sequence is built from TRBV13 and TRBJ2-1, and TRBD2 matches 14 of the central bases. The DNA sequence is given as TGTGCCAGCAGCTCACAGACTAGCGGGGGGGGCCGGGAGCAGTTCTTC. Translated, it reads CASSSQTSGGGREQFF.